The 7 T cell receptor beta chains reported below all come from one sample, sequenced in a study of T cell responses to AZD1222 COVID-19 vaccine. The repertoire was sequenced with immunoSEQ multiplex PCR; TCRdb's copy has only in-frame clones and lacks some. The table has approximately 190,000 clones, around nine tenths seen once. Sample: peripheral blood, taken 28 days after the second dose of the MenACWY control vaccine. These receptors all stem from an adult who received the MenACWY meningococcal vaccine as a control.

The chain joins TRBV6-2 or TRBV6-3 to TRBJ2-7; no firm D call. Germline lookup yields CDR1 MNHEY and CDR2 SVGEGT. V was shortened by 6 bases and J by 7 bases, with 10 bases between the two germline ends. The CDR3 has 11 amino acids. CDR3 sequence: CASSSIGEQYF. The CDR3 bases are TGTGCCAGCAGCTCTATCGGGGAGCAGTACTTC.

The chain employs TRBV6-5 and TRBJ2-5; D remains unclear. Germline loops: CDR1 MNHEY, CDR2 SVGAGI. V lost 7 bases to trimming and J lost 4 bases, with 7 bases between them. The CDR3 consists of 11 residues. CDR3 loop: CASKGAETQYF. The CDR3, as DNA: TGTGCCAGCAAGGGCGCAGAGACCCAGTACTTC.

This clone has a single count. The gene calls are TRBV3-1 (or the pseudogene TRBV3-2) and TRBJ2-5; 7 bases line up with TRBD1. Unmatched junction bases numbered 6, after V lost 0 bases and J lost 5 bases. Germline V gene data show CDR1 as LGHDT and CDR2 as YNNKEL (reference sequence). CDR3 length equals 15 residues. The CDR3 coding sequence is TGTGCCAGCAGCCAAGATAGGACAGGATATGAGACCCAGTACTTC. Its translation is CASSQDRTGYETQYF.

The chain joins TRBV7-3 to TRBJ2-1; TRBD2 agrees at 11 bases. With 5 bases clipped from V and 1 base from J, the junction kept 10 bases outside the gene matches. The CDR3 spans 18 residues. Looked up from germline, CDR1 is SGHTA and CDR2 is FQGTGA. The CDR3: CASSRPGTSGGSYNEQFF. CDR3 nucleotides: TGTGCCAGCAGCAGGCCCGGGACTAGCGGTGGGTCCTACAATGAGCAGTTCTTC.

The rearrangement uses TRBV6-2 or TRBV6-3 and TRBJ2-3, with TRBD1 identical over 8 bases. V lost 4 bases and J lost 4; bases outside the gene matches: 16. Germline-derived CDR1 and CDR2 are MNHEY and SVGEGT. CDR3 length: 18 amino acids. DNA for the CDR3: TGTGCCAGCAGTTTTTTCCCTCGGACAGGGCTGATAGCAGATACGCAGTATTTT. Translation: CASSFFPRTGLIADTQYF.

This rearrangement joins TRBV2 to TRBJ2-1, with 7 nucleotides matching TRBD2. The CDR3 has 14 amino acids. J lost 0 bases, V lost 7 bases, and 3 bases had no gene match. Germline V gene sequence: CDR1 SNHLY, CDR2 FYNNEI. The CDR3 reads CASKAGSSYNEQFF. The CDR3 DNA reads TGTGCCAGCAAAGCGGGAAGCTCCTACAATGAGCAGTTCTTC.

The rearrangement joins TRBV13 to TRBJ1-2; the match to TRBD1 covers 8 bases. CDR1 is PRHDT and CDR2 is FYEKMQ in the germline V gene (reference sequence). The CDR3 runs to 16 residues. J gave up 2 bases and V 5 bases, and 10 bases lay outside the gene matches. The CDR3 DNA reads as TGTGCCAGCAGCAGAGTGACAGGGGTCCCAAACTATGGCTACACCTTC. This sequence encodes CASSRVTGVPNYGYTF.